The present entry profiles one T cell receptor beta chain with its context. The CDR3 extends over 14 amino acids. The ends were cut back, 1 base at V and 5 bases at J, with 9 bases in the middle. Germline-derived CDR1 and CDR2 are SGHTA and FQGNSA. Primers used in a second PCR of roughly 7 to 12 cycles were a sample-barcoded 5' primer and a J-beta primer mix. Each CDR3 protein gets one entry after TCRdb re-called the 5' RACE reads with MiXCR. The sample yields approximately 580,000 distinct CDR3 sequences, around 24% seen once. The data belong to a study of blood T cells in healthy people across ages. These data were likewise used in another study, on T cells of mothers and their children.

V gene TRBV7-2 combines with J gene TRBJ2-1; D call uncertain. This clonotype was obtained from a boy between 5 and 17 years old in good health. The specimen sequenced was blood. The CDR3 DNA reads TGTGCCAGCAGCTTAGGGAATCGACACAATGAGCAGTTCTTC. Its translation is CASSLGNRHNEQFF.